These 24 T cell receptor beta chains were all obtained from the same sample, sequenced in a study of cytomegalovirus exposure and HLA in healthy donors. Primers included in the PCR were 60 Vbeta and 13 Jbeta primers. TCRdb's copy holds only in-frame clones and misses some; the assay was immunoSEQ multiplex PCR. The table has over 150,000 clones, around 77% seen once. Source material: PBMCs. The source is a man aged 50 or older in good health and CMV-seropositive.

V gene TRBV7-2 combines with J gene TRBJ2-1; TRBD2 agrees at 8 bases. This CDR3 spans 13 amino acids. The trim removed 5 bases at V and 9 bases at J, leaving 6 bases unmatched. The germline V gene has CDR1 SGHTA and CDR2 FQGNSA. The CDR3 DNA is TGTGCCAGCAGCCTCGGGACTAGGGCTGAGCAGTTCTTC. Translation: CASSLGTRAEQFF.

This sequence joins TRBV4-3 and TRBJ2-7, with D possibly being TRBD2 (6 bases). CDR3 length equals 20 residues. V was pared by 0 bases and J by 1 base, with 25 bases between. Germline V gene lookup returns CDR1 LGHNA and CDR2 YSLEER. This CDR3 reads CASSQEFLPRDSHRSYEQYF. CDR3 DNA: TGCGCCAGCAGCCAAGAGTTCCTACCGCGGGACTCCCACCGGTCCTACGAGCAGTACTTC.

This clone was detected once. This chain connects TRBV6-1 to TRBJ1-6; the match to TRBD1 covers 8 bases. Looked up from germline, CDR1 is MNHNS and CDR2 is SASEGT. With 7 bases clipped from V and 8 bases from J, the junction kept 7 bases outside the gene matches. The CDR3 is made up of 14 amino acids. CDR3 nucleotide sequence: TGTGCCAGCAACACGGACAGGGAGTATTCACCCCTCCACTTT. Encoded protein: CASNTDREYSPLHF.

The chain is built from TRBV6-6 and TRBJ1-2; D may be TRBD1 (5 bases). This CDR3 is 12 amino acids long. The ends were cut back, 7 bases at V and 5 bases at J, with 11 bases in the middle. Germline V lookup: CDR1 MNHNY, CDR2 SVGAGI (reference sequence). CDR3 DNA: TGTGCCAGCACTGACAGTTATTATGGCTACACCTTC. Its protein product is CASTDSYYGYTF.

This rearrangement joins TRBV27 to TRBJ1-1; D perhaps matches TRBD1 (5 bases). The CDR3 has 13 residues. Germline V gene data show CDR1 as MNHEY and CDR2 as SMNVEV (reference sequence). The V gene lost 4 bases and the J gene lost 4 bases, with 10 bases spanning the gap. This CDR3 is CASSYQGGTEAFF. CDR3 coding DNA: TGTGCCAGCAGTTATCAGGGAGGCACTGAAGCTTTCTTT.

This sequence joins TRBV27 and TRBJ2-3, with a possible D match to TRBD1 (5 bases). The germline CDR1 and CDR2 sequences are MNHEY and SMNVEV (reference sequence). Between the trimmed V and J ends, which lost 0 bases and 3 bases, there was a span of 7 bases. The CDR3 runs to 14 residues. CDR3 bases: TGTGCCAGCAGTTTATCGGGGCCGACAGATACGCAGTATTTT. Its translation: CASSLSGPTDTQYF.

The rearrangement uses TRBV4-1 and TRBJ2-1; a possible D gene is TRBD1 (5 bases). Germline V gene sequence: CDR1 MGHRA, CDR2 YSYEKL. Trimming stripped 1 base from V and 5 bases from J, with 15 bases between. This CDR3 spans 16 amino acids. CDR3 in DNA: TGCGCCAGCAGCCAAGTTGGCAGGGATCGTAACAATGAGCAGTTCTTC. It encodes CASSQVGRDRNNEQFF.

The chain joins TRBV7-2 to TRBJ2-7; D ambiguous. Germline V CDR1 and CDR2: SGHTA, FQGNSA. The V end was cut by 4 bases, the J end by 2 bases, with 9 bases between. The CDR3 covers 13 residues. The CDR3 loop is CASSSGEAYEQYF. CDR3 bases: TGTGCCAGCAGCTCCGGAGAGGCCTACGAGCAGTACTTC. Full variable domain (outside the CDR3, taken from reference TRBV7-2 and TRBJ2-7): GAGVSQSPSNKVTEKGKDVELRCDPISGHTALYWYRQSLGQGLEFLIYFQGNSAPDKSGLPSDRFSAERTGGSVSTLTIQRTQQEDSAVYLCASSSGEAYEQYFGPGTRLTVT.

This sequence joins TRBV27 and TRBJ1-6; the match to TRBD1 covers 11 bases. From germline, CDR1 is MNHEY and CDR2 SMNVEV (reference sequence). Trimming took 9 bases from V and 9 from J; bases not matched to a gene: 10. This CDR3 has 15 amino acids. The DNA of the CDR3 is TGTGCCAGTAGTCTGGACAGGGGGCAACTTTCACCCCTCCACTTT. It is translated as CASSLDRGQLSPLHF.

The CDR3 nucleotides are TGTGCCAGCAGCTTAGAGAGTCCGCCGCTCGCCTACGAGCAGTACTTC. It yields the protein CASSLESPPLAYEQYF. The rearrangement links TRBV7-2 to TRBJ2-7; D ambiguous. Germline values: CDR1 SGHTA, CDR2 FQGNSA. V dropped 1 base and J dropped 2 bases, with 15 bases sitting between them. The CDR3 is made up of 16 amino acids.

V and J are TRBV11-2 and TRBJ1-1; a possible D gene is TRBD1 (5 bases). Germline CDR1 SGHAT, CDR2 FQNNGV. V was pared by 1 base and J by 1 base, with 7 bases between. The CDR3 totals 14 residues. The CDR3 DNA sequence: TGTGCCAGCAGCTTAGGACAGAGGAACACTGAAGCTTTCTTT. Amino acid sequence: CASSLGQRNTEAFF.

The chain uses TRBV4-3 and TRBJ2-7; D may be TRBD2 (6 bases). CDR1 and CDR2 (germline): LGHNA, YSLEER. The CDR3 extends over 15 amino acids. Deletions cut 0 bases from V and 4 bases from J, with 13 bases between. CDR3 nucleotide sequence: TGCGCCAGCAGCCAAGACTTCACCGGGACTTACGAGCAGTACTTC. Protein product: CASSQDFTGTYEQYF.

The rearrangement links TRBV28 to TRBJ2-7, with TRBD1 matching over 7 bases. Trimming cost V 2 bases and J 3 bases; bases outside gene matches: 7. The CDR3 extends over 15 amino acids. Germline V gives CDR1 MDHEN, CDR2 SYDVKM. As DNA, the CDR3 is TGTGCCAGCAGTTTAATCGGGACAGAGAGCTACGAGCAGTACTTC. Translation: CASSLIGTESYEQYF.

The chain employs TRBV15 and TRBJ2-1; maybe TRBD1 (5 bases). This CDR3 is built from 13 residues. Per the germline V gene, CDR1 is LNHNV and CDR2 is YYDKDF (reference sequence). Trimming left V 9 bases short and J 7 bases short, with 16 bases between. CDR3 sequence reads: CATRTIVRNEQFF. The CDR3, as DNA: TGTGCCACTCGGACAATCGTTCGAAATGAGCAGTTCTTC.

As for this clone: The same CDR3 is also encoded by other DNA sequences in this sample. The rearrangement joins TRBV14 to TRBJ1-1, with TRBD1 matching 7 bases. Germline assignment: CDR1 SGHDN and CDR2 FVKESK. The trim removed 6 bases at V and 1 base at J, leaving 8 bases unmatched. The CDR3 length is 15 residues. In DNA, the CDR3 is TGTGCCAGCAGAAAATTCAGGGGGTCGAACACTGAAGCTTTCTTT. Encoded protein: CASRKFRGSNTEAFF.

The CDR3 loop reads CASRDSVSYEQYF. The CDR3 DNA sequence: TGTGCCAGCAGAGACTCAGTTTCCTACGAGCAGTACTTC. The chain links TRBV27 to TRBJ2-7; D is undetermined. This CDR3 contains 13 residues. Deletions cut 6 bases from V and 1 base from J, with 10 bases between. CDR1 is MNHEY, CDR2 SMNVEV, per germline (reference sequence).

The chain couples TRBV2 to TRBJ2-1; TRBD1 aligns across 8 bases. The CDR3 has 14 residues. V dropped 6 bases and J dropped 9; count of bases not matched to a gene: 10. Germline assignment: CDR1 SNHLY and CDR2 FYNNEI. CDR3 nucleotide sequence: TGTGCCAGCAGGGACAGGGTCAATTCCATTGAGCAGTTCTTC. As protein: CASRDRVNSIEQFF.

The V and J genes are TRBV11-2 and TRBJ2-7, with a possible D match to TRBD2 (7 bases). The CDR3 consists of 13 residues. CDR1 is SGHAT, CDR2 FQNNGV, per germline. Between the trimmed V and J ends, which lost 3 bases and 12 bases, there was a span of 18 bases. The CDR3 nucleotides read TGTGCCAGCAGCTTCTACGGGGGGCGAGAGGGGTACTTC. Protein product: CASSFYGGREGYF.

The chain carries TRBV27 and TRBJ1-1; D is unclear. Germline V gene sequence: CDR1 MNHEY, CDR2 SMNVEV (reference sequence). The CDR3 runs to 13 residues. Trimming took off 2 bases at V and 5 bases at J, with 9 bases between the two ends. CDR3 DNA: TGTGCCAGCAGTTTAGGGCTGCTTACTGAAGCTTTCTTT. It yields the protein CASSLGLLTEAFF.

This clone was detected only a few times. The rearrangement uses TRBV7-2 and TRBJ2-7; tentative D call: TRBD2 (6 bases). In germline, CDR1 is SGHTA, CDR2 FQGNSA. The CDR3 contains 15 residues. V was cut by 1 base and J by 2 bases, with 12 bases left in between. The CDR3 spells CASSLVKGGAYEQYF. CDR3 coding DNA: TGTGCCAGCAGCTTAGTGAAGGGCGGGGCCTACGAGCAGTACTTC.

The chain couples TRBV4-3 to TRBJ2-7; 8 nucleotides agree with TRBD2. Trimming at V came to 4 bases and at J to 3 bases, leaving 2 bases not matched to a gene. Germline assignment: CDR1 LGHNA and CDR2 YSLEER. The CDR3 has 13 residues. The CDR3 protein is CASSPGGGYEQYF. The CDR3 DNA reads TGCGCCAGCAGCCCGGGAGGGGGCTACGAGCAGTACTTC.

Only a few counts were recorded for this clone. The chain employs TRBV11-2 and TRBJ2-7; 8 bases match TRBD1. The germline CDR1 and CDR2 sequences are SGHAT and FQNNGV. The V segment lost 0 bases and the J segment 2 bases; nucleotides outside the gene matches: 9. The CDR3 has 17 residues. The DNA of the CDR3 is TGTGCCAGCAGCTTAGATTTTTGGACAGGGAAGACCTACGAGCAGTACTTC. Translated: CASSLDFWTGKTYEQYF.

The chain joins TRBV6-5 to TRBJ2-1, with 12 bases matching TRBD2. Germline V gene sequence: CDR1 MNHEY, CDR2 SVGAGI. The CDR3 has 14 residues. V lost 8 bases to trimming and J lost 8 bases; unmatched junction nucleotides: 7. The CDR3 is CASGLAGGEYEQFF. CDR3 coding DNA: TGTGCCAGCGGGCTAGCGGGGGGGGAGTATGAGCAGTTCTTC.

V is TRBV5-1 and J is TRBJ2-7; 7 nucleotides match TRBD1. The CDR3 is 14 residues long. Germline V gene lookup returns CDR1 SGHRS and CDR2 YFSETQ. V gave up 2 bases and J gave up 2 bases; unmatched junction bases: 4. The CDR3 region has the DNA TGCGCCAGCAGCTTCGGGACAGCCCCCTACGAGCAGTACTTC. It yields the protein CASSFGTAPYEQYF.